The rows below give T cell receptor beta chains drawn from one sample of a study of T cell repertoires in cytomegalovirus infection. These receptors lack a known antigen. One entry per CDR3 protein results from TCRdb running MiXCR on the reads. The repertoire includes about 890,000 distinct CDR3 sequences, around 29% of them detected once, and 11% to 15% sits in the top ten. The input for sequencing was cultured CD8+ T cells from PBMCs, taken from culture after CMV antigen stimulation. These receptors were taken from a human donor in good health (CMV status not recorded). Some clones in this sample may be carry-over from other donors' samples. The CDR3 runs from the conserved cysteine through the conserved F or W. Each record gives: D gene, V gene, CDR3 protein. The D gene is left open where the match is weak.

D: TRBD1; V: TRBV9; CDR3: CASSNPGTGLLYGYTF
D: -; V: TRBV19; CDR3: CASSMGVGYEQFF
D: TRBD1; V: TRBV7-9; CDR3: CASSLGGTGKTF
D: -; V: TRBV20-1; CDR3: CSALEAIQYF
D: -; V: TRBV29-1; CDR3: CSADTGLSYNEQFF
D: TRBD1; V: TRBV7-2; CDR3: CASSMGQGFYNEQFF
D: -; V: TRBV12-3/TRBV12-4; CDR3: CASSSDGAGELFF
D: -; V: TRBV20-1; CDR3: CSARSLTLEQYF
D: -; V: TRBV6-1; CDR3: CASRDTGPEAFF
D: TRBD2; V: TRBV19; CDR3: CASSNDTAGTDTQYF
D: -; V: TRBV12-5; CDR3: CASAASQGAFF
D: -; V: TRBV11-2; CDR3: CAPMGRDTEAFF
D: -; V: TRBV6-2/TRBV6-3; CDR3: CASSTMFSDNEQFF
D: -; V: TRBV6-2/TRBV6-3; CDR3: CASSYSTLVETQYF
D: -; V: TRBV2; CDR3: CASSEFEVQGGTDTQYF
D: -; V: TRBV5-4; CDR3: CASTLPGHGVDEQFF
D: TRBD2; V: TRBV7-8; CDR3: CASSLGSQRGGRTYTQYF
D: TRBD1; V: TRBV7-9; CDR3: CASSSRRQGSEQYF
D: -; V: TRBV20-1; CDR3: CSAYPLQDTNYGYTF
D: -; V: TRBV19; CDR3: CASRLKLGGTEAFF
D: TRBD2; V: TRBV7-6; CDR3: CASSSSGGAYNEQFF
D: -; V: TRBV7-8; CDR3: CASSTLRGVRDNEQFF
D: TRBD2; V: TRBV7-2; CDR3: CASSKTSGGGDTQYF
D: TRBD1; V: TRBV4-1; CDR3: CAGSQVPGGLADEQYF
D: -; V: TRBV19; CDR3: CASSIVAGTQPQHF
D: TRBD2; V: TRBV7-2; CDR3: CASSSPSGPNQETQYF
D: -; V: TRBV6-4; CDR3: CASSDSNSEKLFF
D: -; V: TRBV28; CDR3: CASTDILNTEAFF
D: TRBD2; V: TRBV11-2; CDR3: CASSSSGGLSYEQYF
D: -; V: TRBV7-9; CDR3: CASSSQGVAFF
D: TRBD1; V: TRBV7-6; CDR3: CASSLGRGPMNTEAFF
D: TRBD2; V: TRBV19; CDR3: CASREPASGGNNEQFF
D: -; V: TRBV12-3/TRBV12-4; CDR3: CASNYGALGDTQYF
D: TRBD1; V: TRBV10-3; CDR3: CAISEDRAPSYEQYF
D: TRBD1; V: TRBV7-9; CDR3: CASSLRQGATWDTEAFF
D: -; V: TRBV7-9; CDR3: CASSLGDRANEQFF
D: -; V: TRBV7-9; CDR3: CASSLVSGYSTDTQYF
D: -; V: TRBV7-2; CDR3: CASSLGRGETQYF
D: TRBD1; V: TRBV7-4; CDR3: CASSLRPGQGRSADTQYF
D: TRBD2; V: TRBV4-2; CDR3: CASSQDIGGGLYEQYF
D: -; V: TRBV12-3/TRBV12-4; CDR3: CASSKGRGLSGELFF
D: -; V: TRBV4-1; CDR3: CASSQAEGRQPQHF
D: TRBD1; V: TRBV28; CDR3: CASSRTGMAEAFF
D: TRBD2; V: TRBV12-3/TRBV12-4; CDR3: CASSLAPGLQETQYF
D: TRBD2; V: TRBV5-6; CDR3: CASSPPGREGELFF
D: TRBD1; V: TRBV12-3/TRBV12-4; CDR3: CASSFDRGPEAFF